The 14 T cell receptor beta chains below were found in one sample sequenced in a study of blood T cell repertoires in COVID-19 (dated by TCRdb to about 2020). The library was made by the immunoSEQ multiplex PCR assay. In its TCRdb copy, this immuneACCESS table keeps in-frame sequences only and misses some clones. Where compared with another copy, unresolved V genes explain less than half of these, and the others have no known cause. Across this sample there are about 180,000 clones, with 80% to 90% seen only once. The ten largest clonotypes hold around 3.3% of the sample. The specimen sequenced was peripheral blood. All receptors derive from a man between 60 and 70 years old with acute or convalescent COVID-19.

The J gene is TRBJ2-7, the V gene TRBV25-1; 10 bases are a match to TRBD2. The CDR3 is 15 residues long. V was clipped by 5 bases and J by 3 bases; unmatched bases: 7. CDR1 is MGHDK, CDR2 SYGVNS, per germline. The CDR3 sequence is CASSFKAGGDYEQYF. As DNA, the CDR3 is TGTGCCAGCAGTTTCAAAGCGGGAGGGGACTACGAGCAGTACTTC.

The chain recombines TRBV9 with TRBJ2-5, with 10 bases identical to TRBD2. Germline V gives CDR1 SGDLS, CDR2 YYNGEE. There are 15 residues in the CDR3. V dropped 3 bases and J dropped 1; count of bases not matched to a gene: 3. The CDR3 loop is CASSGLAGLQETQYF. DNA for the CDR3: TGTGCCAGCAGCGGACTAGCGGGCCTCCAAGAGACCCAGTACTTC.

The chain employs TRBV7-3 and TRBJ2-1; TRBD2 aligns across 10 bases. Germline V CDR1 and CDR2: SGHTA, FQGTGA. The CDR3 runs to 16 residues. The V segment lost 5 bases and the J segment 4 bases; nucleotides outside the gene matches: 8. The CDR3 region is CASSRRTSGLYNEQFF. CDR3 DNA: TGTGCCAGCAGCCGTCGGACTAGCGGCTTGTACAATGAGCAGTTCTTC.

This clone has just a few counts. The chain combines TRBV4-2 with TRBJ2-7; possibly TRBD1 for D (6 bases). This CDR3 contains 15 residues. Trimming took 0 bases from V and 0 from J, leaving 9 bases between them. From germline, CDR1 is LGHNA and CDR2 YNFKEQ. CDR3: CASSQETGSSYEQYF. The DNA for the CDR3 is TGTGCCAGCAGCCAAGAAACAGGGAGCTCCTACGAGCAGTACTTC.

V is TRBV15 and J is TRBJ2-1, with 11 bases fitting TRBD2. There are 18 residues in the CDR3. The ends lost 1 base at V and 0 bases at J; junction bases unmatched: 5. Germline CDR1 and CDR2: LNHNV and YYDKDF (reference sequence). Here the CDR3 reads CATSRGDTSGSSYNEQFF. The CDR3 DNA reads TGTGCCACCAGCAGAGGAGATACTAGCGGGAGCTCCTACAATGAGCAGTTCTTC.

The rearrangement joins TRBV28 to TRBJ2-3; D remains unclear. The V and J ends lost 9 bases and 5 bases respectively, with 9 bases between them. The CDR3 has 11 amino acids. Germline CDR1 and CDR2: MDHEN and SYDVKM. The CDR3 is CASRSQDTQYF. DNA for the CDR3: TGTGCCAGTCGGTCCCAAGATACGCAGTATTTT.

CDR3 amino acids: CASSPRGPYNSPLHF. CDR3 in DNA: TGTGCCAGTAGTCCGCGGGGGCCCTATAATTCACCCCTCCACTTT. The chain combines TRBV19 with TRBJ1-6, with D possibly matching TRBD1 (6 bases). With 5 bases removed from V and 2 bases from J, the gap between germline ends came to 10 bases. CDR3 length: 15 amino acids. From germline, CDR1 is LNHDA and CDR2 SQIVND (reference sequence).

The V call is TRBV7-9, the J call TRBJ2-3; possible D gene TRBD2, 6 bases. This CDR3 spans 14 amino acids. V lost 6 bases and J lost 5, with 15 bases in between. Germline CDR1 is SEHNR and CDR2 is FQNEAQ (reference sequence). CDR3 sequence: CASSPTSWGDTQYF. The CDR3 DNA sequence: TGTGCCAGCAGTCCCACTAGCTGGGGAGATACGCAGTATTTT.

This chain uses TRBV2 with TRBJ2-7, with TRBD1 as a possible D gene (7 bases). The CDR3 consists of 14 residues. Per the germline V gene, CDR1 is SNHLY and CDR2 is FYNNEI. Trimming took 7 bases from V and 7 from J, leaving 20 bases between them. The CDR3 region is CASIKEEGAGEQYF. CDR3 nucleotide sequence: TGTGCCAGCATTAAAGAGGAGGGGGCGGGAGAGCAGTACTTC.

The V call is TRBV9, the J call TRBJ2-1, with D unclear. Trimming took off 0 bases at V and 7 bases at J, with 17 bases between the two ends. There are 16 residues in the CDR3. Germline lookup yields CDR1 SGDLS and CDR2 YYNGEE. This CDR3 is CASSVGAIAPLNEQFF. The CDR3 nucleotides read TGTGCCAGCAGCGTAGGAGCAATCGCCCCGCTGAATGAGCAGTTCTTC.

The V and J genes are TRBV4-2 and TRBJ2-7, with TRBD1 identical over 11 bases. After removal of 0 bases from V and 4 bases from J, the junction contained 8 bases not matched to a gene. Per the germline V gene, CDR1 is LGHNA and CDR2 is YNFKEQ. The CDR3 sequence is 17 residues long. The CDR3 loop reads CASSQDPPGQGGYEQYF. CDR3 in DNA: TGTGCCAGCAGCCAAGATCCGCCGGGACAGGGGGGTTACGAGCAGTACTTC.

The chain links TRBV27 to TRBJ2-7, with 8 nucleotides matching TRBD1. CDR1 and CDR2 from the germline V gene are MNHEY and SMNVEV (reference sequence). V trimming: 4 bases; J trimming: 3 bases; junction bases outside the gene matches: 5. There are 14 residues in the CDR3. The CDR3 here is CASSSWTGLYEQYF. The DNA of the CDR3 is TGTGCCAGCAGTTCCTGGACAGGGCTCTACGAGCAGTACTTC.

The chain joins TRBV28 to TRBJ1-5; 7 nucleotides agree with TRBD1. CDR1 is MDHEN, CDR2 SYDVKM, per germline. This CDR3 region has 16 residues. J was trimmed by 4 bases and V by 6 bases; bases with no gene match: 12. The CDR3 protein is CASSYTTGQINQPQHF. CDR3 sequence (DNA): TGTGCCAGCAGCTATACAACGGGACAGATTAATCAGCCCCAGCATTTT.

This chain uses TRBV20-1 with TRBJ2-5; 8 bases map to TRBD2. The CDR3 length is 11 residues. Unmatched junction bases numbered 6, after V lost 6 bases and J lost 9 bases. Germline V gene sequence: CDR1 DFQATT, CDR2 SNEGSKA (reference sequence). CDR3 sequence (DNA): TGCAGTGCCGGGGGGGGAAGGGCCCAGTACTTC. Translating it yields CSAGGGRAQYF.